The rows below give T cell receptor beta chains drawn from one sample of a study of T cells after yellow fever vaccination. Each CDR3 protein is one row after TCRdb ran MiXCR on the 5' RACE reads. In the table there are around 160,000 distinct CDR3 sequences, approximately 6.8% of which are singletons. The source was CD4+ T cells sorted from PBMCs, collected 5 to 6 days after the first yellow fever vaccination. The receptors come from a young man who received the YFV17D yellow fever vaccine. Both conserved end residues are trimmed from each CDR3. The order of the fields is CDR3 protein, clone size, V gene. A row's size may be missing; if present it is once, few, many or a size class.

CDR3aa: ASSLGQGRGETQY
abundance: NA
v_gene: TRBV7-7

CDR3aa: AWSAQGDQPQH
abundance: many
v_gene: TRBV30

CDR3aa: ASSHSGTGGGVTQY
abundance: few
v_gene: TRBV4-1

CDR3aa: ASSLDRQGGETQY
abundance: NA
v_gene: TRBV11-2

CDR3aa: ASSLGGVFGYT
abundance: many
v_gene: TRBV12-3/TRBV12-4

CDR3aa: ASSLAGVLGNQPQH
abundance: many
v_gene: TRBV7-2

CDR3aa: ASSPTGDFTDTQY
abundance: few
v_gene: TRBV3-1

CDR3aa: ASSPRTSGEETQY
abundance: many
v_gene: TRBV4-3

CDR3aa: ASSSWTSGGHNEQF
abundance: many
v_gene: TRBV5-6

CDR3aa: ASSLRGPDTQY
abundance: many
v_gene: TRBV7-3

CDR3aa: ASSQVPWTHSGNTIY
abundance: NA
v_gene: TRBV7-9

CDR3aa: ASSSSGLPWAYEQY
abundance: many
v_gene: TRBV7-2

CDR3aa: ASSYLRTGRPSQSEAF
abundance: few
v_gene: TRBV6-2/TRBV6-3

CDR3aa: ASSVHSGQGYEQY
abundance: NA
v_gene: TRBV9

CDR3aa: ASSTRAGGYNEQF
abundance: many
v_gene: TRBV7-9

CDR3aa: ASSKGLGGTGELF
abundance: NA
v_gene: TRBV7-2

CDR3aa: ASKSTRPGSGEQF
abundance: NA
v_gene: TRBV7-9

CDR3aa: ASSLADTQY
abundance: many
v_gene: TRBV5-6

CDR3aa: ASSFRGGVDTQY
abundance: few
v_gene: TRBV7-9

CDR3aa: ATGGGAYNEQF
abundance: many
v_gene: TRBV5-1

CDR3aa: ASSPYRQGAWARGETQY
abundance: NA
v_gene: TRBV19

CDR3aa: SARPTNSPLH
abundance: many
v_gene: TRBV20-1

CDR3aa: ASSLQGPADTQY
abundance: NA
v_gene: TRBV5-4

CDR3aa: ASSSAPGTSYEQY
abundance: many
v_gene: TRBV5-1

CDR3aa: ASRPPGGYYGYT
abundance: many
v_gene: TRBV7-2

CDR3aa: ASSLVYRNYEQY
abundance: many
v_gene: TRBV5-6

CDR3aa: ASSDRVLNTGELF
abundance: NA
v_gene: TRBV11-2

CDR3aa: ATSEGAGANVLT
abundance: many
v_gene: TRBV15

CDR3aa: ASSSQGLIAKNIQY
abundance: many
v_gene: TRBV6-5

CDR3aa: ASSRQWDRGNQPQH
abundance: NA
v_gene: TRBV5-5

CDR3aa: ASSFPRADEQY
abundance: many
v_gene: TRBV12-3/TRBV12-4

CDR3aa: ASSETGKGFEQF
abundance: many
v_gene: TRBV6-1